This T cell receptor beta chain was identified in a study of identical twins. A word on this clonotype: The antigen is undetermined.

Study-wide results and caveats: High-abundance cord blood beta clonotypes had fewer insertions; memory repertoires showed none. When twins shared out-of-frame alpha sequences, those sequences had excess low generation probability. Modelling underestimated the level of out-of-frame TCR alpha sharing observed in monozygotic twins.

Template switching created a universal primer site, and the cDNA included unique molecular identifiers. TCRdb recomputed calls from the 5' RACE reads with MiXCR, one row per CDR3 protein. The table lists under 450,000 distinct CDR3 sequences, approximately 17% of them singletons. Sequencing was carried out using naive T cells sorted from blood. The source is a man aged 50-60 years in good health.

The CDR3 DNA reads TGTGCCAGTGCACCACTAGCGGATTTGAACACCGGGGAGCTGTTTTTT. Amino acid sequence: CASAPLADLNTGELFF. The chain recombines TRBV6-4 with TRBJ2-2, with 8 nucleotides matching TRBD2. CDR3 length: 16 amino acids. Germline V gene lookup returns CDR1 MRHNA and CDR2 SNTAGT. Losses at the gene ends were 9 bases for V and 1 base for J; bases not matched to a gene: 10.